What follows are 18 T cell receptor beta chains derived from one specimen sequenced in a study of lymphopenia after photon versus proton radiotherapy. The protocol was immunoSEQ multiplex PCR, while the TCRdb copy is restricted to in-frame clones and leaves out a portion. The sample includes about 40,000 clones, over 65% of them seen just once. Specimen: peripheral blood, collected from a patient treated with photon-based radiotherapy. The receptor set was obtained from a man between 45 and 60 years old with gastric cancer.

The CDR3 protein is CSVSPSGAEQYF. The CDR3, as DNA: TGCAGCGTTAGCCCTAGCGGGGCCGAGCAGTACTTC. The chain joins TRBV29-1 to TRBJ2-7; TRBD2 aligns across 9 bases. Trimming removed 5 bases from V and 6 bases from J; junction bases left unmatched: 5. Germline CDR1 and CDR2: SQVTM and ANQGSEA. The CDR3 is 12 residues long.

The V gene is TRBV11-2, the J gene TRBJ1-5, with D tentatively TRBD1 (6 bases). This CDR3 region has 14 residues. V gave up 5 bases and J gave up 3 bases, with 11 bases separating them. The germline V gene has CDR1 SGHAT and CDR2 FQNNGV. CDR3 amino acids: CASSPGQLNQPQHF. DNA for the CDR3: TGTGCCAGCAGCCCTGGACAGCTCAATCAGCCCCAGCATTTT.

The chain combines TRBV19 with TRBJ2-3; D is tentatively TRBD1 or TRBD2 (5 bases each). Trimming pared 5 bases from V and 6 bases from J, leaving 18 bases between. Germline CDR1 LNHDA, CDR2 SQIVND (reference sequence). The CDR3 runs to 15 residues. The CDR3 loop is CASSPGTSSSDTQYF. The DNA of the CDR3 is TGTGCCAGTAGTCCCGGGACCTCCTCTTCGGATACGCAGTATTTT.

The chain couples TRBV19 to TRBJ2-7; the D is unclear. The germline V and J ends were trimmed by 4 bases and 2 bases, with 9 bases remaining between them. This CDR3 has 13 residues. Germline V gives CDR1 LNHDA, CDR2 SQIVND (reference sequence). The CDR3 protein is CASSTDGAYEQYF. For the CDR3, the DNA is TGTGCCAGTAGTACTGACGGCGCCTACGAGCAGTACTTC. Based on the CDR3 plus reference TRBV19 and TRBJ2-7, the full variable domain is DGGITQSPKYLFRKEGQNVTLSCEQNLNHDAMYWYRQDPGQGLRLIYYSQIVNDFQKGDIAEGYSVSREKKESFPLTVTSAQKNPTAFYLCASSTDGAYEQYFGPGTRLTVT.

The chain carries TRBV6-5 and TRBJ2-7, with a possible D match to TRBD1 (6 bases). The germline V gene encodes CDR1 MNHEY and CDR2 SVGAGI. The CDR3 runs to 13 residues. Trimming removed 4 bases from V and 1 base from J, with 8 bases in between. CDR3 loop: CASSLQGSYEQYF. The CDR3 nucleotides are TGTGCCAGCAGTTTACAGGGTTCCTACGAGCAGTACTTC.

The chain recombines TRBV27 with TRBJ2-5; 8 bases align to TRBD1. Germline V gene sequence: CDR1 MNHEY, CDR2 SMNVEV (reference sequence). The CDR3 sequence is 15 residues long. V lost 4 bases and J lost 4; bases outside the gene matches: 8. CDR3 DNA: TGTGCCAGCAGTTCTTCAGGGGGCTGGAGAGAGACCCAGTACTTC. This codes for CASSSSGGWRETQYF.

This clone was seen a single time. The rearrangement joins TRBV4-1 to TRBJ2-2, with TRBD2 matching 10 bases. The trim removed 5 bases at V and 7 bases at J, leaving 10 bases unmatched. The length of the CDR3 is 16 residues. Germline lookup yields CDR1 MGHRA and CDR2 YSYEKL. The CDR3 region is CASSDPLAGVGGELFF. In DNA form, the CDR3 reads TGCGCCAGCAGCGACCCCCTAGCGGGAGTCGGCGGGGAGCTGTTTTTT.

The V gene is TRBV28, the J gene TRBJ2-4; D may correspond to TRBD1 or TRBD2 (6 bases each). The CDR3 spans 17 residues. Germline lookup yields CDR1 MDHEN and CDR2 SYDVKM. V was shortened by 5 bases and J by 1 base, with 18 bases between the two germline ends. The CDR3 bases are TGTGCCAGCAGTCTAACAGGGCTCGGAGGGGCCAAAAACATTCAGTACTTC. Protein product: CASSLTGLGGAKNIQYF.

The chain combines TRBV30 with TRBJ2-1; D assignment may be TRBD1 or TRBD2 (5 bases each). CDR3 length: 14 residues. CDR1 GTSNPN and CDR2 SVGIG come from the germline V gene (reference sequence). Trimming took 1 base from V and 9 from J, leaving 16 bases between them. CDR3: CAWSGGSLIGEQFF. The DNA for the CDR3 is TGTGCCTGGAGTGGGGGGTCGCTGATAGGTGAGCAGTTCTTC.

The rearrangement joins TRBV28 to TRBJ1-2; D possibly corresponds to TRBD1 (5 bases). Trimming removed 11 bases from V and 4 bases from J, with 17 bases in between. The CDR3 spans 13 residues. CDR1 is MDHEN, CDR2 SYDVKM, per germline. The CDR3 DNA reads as TGTGCCGGGGGAGAGAGGGGAGTCTATGGCTACACCTTC. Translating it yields CAGGERGVYGYTF.

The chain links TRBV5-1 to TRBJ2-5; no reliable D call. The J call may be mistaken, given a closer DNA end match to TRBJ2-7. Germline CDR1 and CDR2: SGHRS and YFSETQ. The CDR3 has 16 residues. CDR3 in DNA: TGCGCCAGCAGCCCCGAGACTCCAAGAGGCGGCTACGAGCAGTACTTC. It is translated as CASSPETPRGGYEQYF.

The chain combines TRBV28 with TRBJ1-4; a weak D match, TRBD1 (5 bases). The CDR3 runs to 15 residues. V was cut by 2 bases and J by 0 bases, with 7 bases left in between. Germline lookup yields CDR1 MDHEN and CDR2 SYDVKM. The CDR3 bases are TGTGCCAGCAGTTTAGGGGGGTCAACTAATGAAAAACTGTTTTTT. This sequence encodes CASSLGGSTNEKLFF.

CDR3 DNA sequence: TGTGCCAGCAGTGACGGGGCGAGTGGGACGTTAGACACAGATACGCAGTATTTT. Translated, it gives CASSDGASGTLDTDTQYF. The J gene is TRBJ2-3, the V gene TRBV6-4; D may correspond to TRBD1 or TRBD2 (5 bases each). The CDR3 contains 18 residues. With 2 bases removed from V and 2 bases from J, the gap between germline ends came to 20 bases. Germline V gives CDR1 MRHNA, CDR2 SNTAGT.

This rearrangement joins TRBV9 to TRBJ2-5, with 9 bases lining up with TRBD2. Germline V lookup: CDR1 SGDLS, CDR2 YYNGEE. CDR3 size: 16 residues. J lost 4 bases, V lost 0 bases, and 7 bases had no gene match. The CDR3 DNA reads TGTGCCAGCAGCGTAGGGGCTAGCGGGAATAGAGAGACCCAGTACTTC. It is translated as CASSVGASGNRETQYF.

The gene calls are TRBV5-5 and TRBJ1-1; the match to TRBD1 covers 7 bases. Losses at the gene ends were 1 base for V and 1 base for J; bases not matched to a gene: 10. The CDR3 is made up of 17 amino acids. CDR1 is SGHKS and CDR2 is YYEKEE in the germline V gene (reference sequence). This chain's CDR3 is CASSLNVVGQKNTEAFF. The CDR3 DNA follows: TGTGCCAGCAGCTTGAATGTTGTGGGACAGAAGAACACTGAAGCTTTCTTT.

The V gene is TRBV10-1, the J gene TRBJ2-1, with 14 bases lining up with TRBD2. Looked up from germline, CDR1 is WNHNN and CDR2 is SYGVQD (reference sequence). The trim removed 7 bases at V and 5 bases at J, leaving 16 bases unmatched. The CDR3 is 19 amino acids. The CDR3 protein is CASTSWLGLAGVGNNEQFF. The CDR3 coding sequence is TGCGCCAGCACTAGTTGGTTGGGACTAGCGGGAGTAGGCAACAATGAGCAGTTCTTC.

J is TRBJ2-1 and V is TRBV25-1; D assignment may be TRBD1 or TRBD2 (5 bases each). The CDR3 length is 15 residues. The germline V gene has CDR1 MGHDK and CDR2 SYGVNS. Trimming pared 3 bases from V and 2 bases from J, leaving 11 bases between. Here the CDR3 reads CASSEGDLAYNEQFF. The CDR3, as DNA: TGTGCCAGCAGTGAGGGGGACCTAGCCTACAATGAGCAGTTCTTC.

The CDR3: CAISEGGSGSPTSTDTQYF. CDR3 in DNA: TGTGCCATCAGTGAGGGAGGTAGCGGGAGCCCAACTAGCACAGATACGCAGTATTTT. This chain uses TRBV10-3 with TRBJ2-3, with TRBD2 identical over 9 bases. Trimming took 2 bases from V and 0 from J; bases not matched to a gene: 12. Germline lookup yields CDR1 ENHRY and CDR2 SYGVKD. This CDR3 has 19 amino acids.